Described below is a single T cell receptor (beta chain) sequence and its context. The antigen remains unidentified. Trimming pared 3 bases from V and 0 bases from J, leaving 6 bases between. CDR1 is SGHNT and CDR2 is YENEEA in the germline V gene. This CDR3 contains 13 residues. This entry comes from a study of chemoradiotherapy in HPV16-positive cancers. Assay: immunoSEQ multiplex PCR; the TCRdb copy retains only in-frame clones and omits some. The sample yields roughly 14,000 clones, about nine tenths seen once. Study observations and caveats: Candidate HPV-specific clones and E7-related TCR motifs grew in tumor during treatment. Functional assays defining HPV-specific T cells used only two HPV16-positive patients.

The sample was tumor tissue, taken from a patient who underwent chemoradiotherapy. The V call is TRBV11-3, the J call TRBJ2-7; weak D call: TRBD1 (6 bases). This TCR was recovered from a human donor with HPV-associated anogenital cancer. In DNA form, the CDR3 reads TGTGCCAGCAGCTTGGGACACTCCTACGAGCAGTACTTC. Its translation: CASSLGHSYEQYF.